This TCR beta chain emerged from a study of T cell responses to AZD1222 COVID-19 vaccine. Study-level results: The number of AZD1222 recipients seropositive at baseline was only six. Close to half of all spike-specific TCRs reportedly target regions of the variants that are unmutated. Possibly, clonal diversity was underestimated; donors were largely white British and included more females.

Germline assignment: CDR1 MNHEY and CDR2 SVGAGI. This CDR3 has 15 residues. After removal of 5 bases from V and 2 bases from J, the junction contained 7 bases not matched to a gene. TCRdb's table, derived via immunoSEQ multiplex PCR, lists solely in-frame clones and lacks some. The top ten clones hold 7% of a sample with about 85,000 clones, 86% of them seen once. Of note for this clone: Its antigen is undetermined.

This TCR derives from an adult in good health. The chain employs TRBV6-5 and TRBJ1-2; 8 bases match TRBD1. Sequenced material: peripheral blood, taken on day 0 of AZD1222 vaccination. CDR3 protein: CASSPRGRENYGYTF. Here the CDR3 DNA reads TGTGCCAGCAGTCCCAGGGGGCGCGAGAACTATGGCTACACCTTC.